This T cell receptor (beta chain) was identified during a study of T cell responses to AZD1222 COVID-19 vaccine. Whole-study findings and limits: Clonal diversity was possibly underestimated, and white British individuals and females predominated among donors. Unmutated variant regions are reportedly targeted by nearly half of spike-specific TCRs.

Using immunoSEQ multiplex PCR, the repertoire was profiled, and TCRdb retains in-frame clones only, with some absent. Counted here are 150,000 to 200,000 clones, approximately 93% occurring once; the ten biggest clones make up about 0.9%. As for this clone: Its antigen is unidentified.

The V end was cut by 6 bases, the J end by 3 bases, with 8 bases between. Per germline, CDR1 ENHRY and CDR2 SYGVKD. There are 12 residues in the CDR3. The source was peripheral blood, collected on day 0 of AZD1222 vaccination. The receptor's source is an adult in good health. The chain carries TRBV10-3 and TRBJ1-1; D remains ambiguous. The DNA for the CDR3 is TGTGCCATCAGAGCCTCCGACACTGAAGCTTTCTTT. It yields the protein CAIRASDTEAFF.